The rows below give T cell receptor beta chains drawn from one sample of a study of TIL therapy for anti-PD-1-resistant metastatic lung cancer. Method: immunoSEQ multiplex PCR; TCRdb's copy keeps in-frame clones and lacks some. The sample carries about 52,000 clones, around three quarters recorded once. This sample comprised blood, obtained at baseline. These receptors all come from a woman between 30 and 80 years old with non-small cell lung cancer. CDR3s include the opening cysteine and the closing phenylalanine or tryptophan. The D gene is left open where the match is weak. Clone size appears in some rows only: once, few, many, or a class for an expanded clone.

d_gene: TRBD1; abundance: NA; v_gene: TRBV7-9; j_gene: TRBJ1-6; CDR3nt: TGTGCCAGCAGCTTTGGACAGGGGAATTCACCCCTCCACTTT; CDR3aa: CASSFGQGNSPLHF
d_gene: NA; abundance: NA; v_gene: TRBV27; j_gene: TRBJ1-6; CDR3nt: TGTGCCAGCAGTTCGCCAGGCACAAATAATTCACCCCTCCACTTT; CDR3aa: CASSSPGTNNSPLHF
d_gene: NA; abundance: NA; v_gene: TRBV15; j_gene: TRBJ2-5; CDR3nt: TGTGCCACCAGCAGAGGGACAGTTCAAGAGACCCAGTACTTC; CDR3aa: CATSRGTVQETQYF
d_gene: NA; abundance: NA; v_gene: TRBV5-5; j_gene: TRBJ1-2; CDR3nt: TGTGCCAGCAGCTTGGAAGGGGATTTTTATGGCTACACCTTC; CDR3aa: CASSLEGDFYGYTF
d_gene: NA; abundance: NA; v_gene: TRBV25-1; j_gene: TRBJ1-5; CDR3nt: TGTGCCAGCAGTGAACACGGTAGCAATCAGCCCCAGCATTTT; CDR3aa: CASSEHGSNQPQHF
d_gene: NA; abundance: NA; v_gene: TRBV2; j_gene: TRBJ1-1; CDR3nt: TGTGCCAGCAGTGAACCGGACATGAACACTGAAGCTTTCTTT; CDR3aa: CASSEPDMNTEAFF
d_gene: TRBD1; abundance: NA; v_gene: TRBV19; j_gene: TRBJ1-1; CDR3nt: TGTGCCAGTGACAGGACAGGGGGGGATCAAGTTCCTGAAGCTTTCTTT; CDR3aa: CASDRTGGDQVPEAFF
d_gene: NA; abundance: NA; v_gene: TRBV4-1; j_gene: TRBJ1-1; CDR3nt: TGCGCCAGCAGCCTAAACCGAGACAGGACCCGTGAAGCTTTCTTT; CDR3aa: CASSLNRDRTREAFF
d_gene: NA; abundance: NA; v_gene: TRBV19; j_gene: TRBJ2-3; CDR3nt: TGTGCCAGTACGGTCGACACAGATACGCAGTATTTT; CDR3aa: CASTVDTDTQYF
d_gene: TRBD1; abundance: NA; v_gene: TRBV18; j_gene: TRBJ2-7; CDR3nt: TGTGCCAGTTCAGGGGACAGCGGACCGCAGTACTTC; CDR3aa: CASSGDSGPQYF
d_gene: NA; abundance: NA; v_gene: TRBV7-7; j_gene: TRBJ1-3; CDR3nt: TGTGCCAGCAGCTTAGGTCCAGCCTTCTCTGGAAACACCATATATTTT; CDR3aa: CASSLGPAFSGNTIYF
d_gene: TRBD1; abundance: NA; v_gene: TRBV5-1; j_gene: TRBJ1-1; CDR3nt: TGCGCCAGCAGCTTGGGGGCCCCCAGGGACAGGGGGCGGGTAGCTTTCTTT; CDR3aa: CASSLGAPRDRGRVAFF
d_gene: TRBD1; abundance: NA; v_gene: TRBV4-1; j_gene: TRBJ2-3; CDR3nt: TGCGCCAGCAGCCAACCCGAGACAGGGGCAGATACGCAGTATTTT; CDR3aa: CASSQPETGADTQYF
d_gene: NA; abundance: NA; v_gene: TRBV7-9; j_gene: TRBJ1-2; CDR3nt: TGTGCCAGCAGCTTAGACCCGGGGGAGGGCTACACCTTC; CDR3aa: CASSLDPGEGYTF
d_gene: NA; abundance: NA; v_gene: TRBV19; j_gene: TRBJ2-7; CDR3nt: TGTGCCAGTAGTATGTCAGGGGCGCGGAGAGAGCAGTACTTC; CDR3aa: CASSMSGARREQYF
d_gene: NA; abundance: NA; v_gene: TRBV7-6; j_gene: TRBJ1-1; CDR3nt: TGTGCCAGCAGCACACAGGTCGACCCACCTTCCAACACTGAAGCTTTCTTT; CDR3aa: CASSTQVDPPSNTEAFF
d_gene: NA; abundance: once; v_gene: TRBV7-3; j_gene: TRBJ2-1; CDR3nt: TGTGCCAGCAGCTTAGAAGGGGTCAGTGAGCAGTTCTTC; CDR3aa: CASSLEGVSEQFF
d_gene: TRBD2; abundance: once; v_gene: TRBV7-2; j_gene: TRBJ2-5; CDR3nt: TGTGCCAGCAGCCTCGGGGGGGCCGGGGAGACCCAGTACTTC; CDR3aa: CASSLGGAGETQYF
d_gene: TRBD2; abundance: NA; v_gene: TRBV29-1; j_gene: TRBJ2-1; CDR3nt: TGCAGCTATACGGGGGGGCCGTATGAGCAGTTCTTC; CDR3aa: CSYTGGPYEQFF
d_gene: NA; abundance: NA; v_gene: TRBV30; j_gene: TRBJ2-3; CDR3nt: TGTGCCTGGGAGGTAACAGGAGCAGATACGCAGTATTTT; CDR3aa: CAWEVTGADTQYF
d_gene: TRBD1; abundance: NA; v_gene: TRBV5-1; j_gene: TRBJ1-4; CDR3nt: TGCGCCAGCAGCTTGGGGGACAGGGGTGAAAAACTGTTTTTT; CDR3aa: CASSLGDRGEKLFF
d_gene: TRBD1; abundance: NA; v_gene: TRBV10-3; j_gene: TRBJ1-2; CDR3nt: TGTGCCATCAGTGTAAGACAGGGTGATGGCTACACCTTC; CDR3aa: CAISVRQGDGYTF
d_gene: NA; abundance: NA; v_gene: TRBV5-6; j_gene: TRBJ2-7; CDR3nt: TGTGCCAGCAGCTTGACAGTGGGGCTCTACGAGCAGTACTTC; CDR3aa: CASSLTVGLYEQYF
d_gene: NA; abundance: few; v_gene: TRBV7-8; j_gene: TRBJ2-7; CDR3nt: TGTGCCAGCAGCTCTGGACAGAGCTCCTACGAGCAGTACTTC; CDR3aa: CASSSGQSSYEQYF
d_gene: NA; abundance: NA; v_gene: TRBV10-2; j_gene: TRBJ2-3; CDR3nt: TGCGCCAGCAGTGACGGCGGGATCACAGATACGCAGTATTTT; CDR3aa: CASSDGGITDTQYF
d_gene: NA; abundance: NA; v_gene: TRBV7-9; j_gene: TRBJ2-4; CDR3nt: TGTGCCAGCAGCGGGGAGCAGGGAGCCAAAAACATTCAGTACTTC; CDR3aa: CASSGEQGAKNIQYF
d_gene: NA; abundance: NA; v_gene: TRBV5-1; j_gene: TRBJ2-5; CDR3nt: TGCGCCAGCAGCTTTTCGGGGGCCCAAGAGACCCAGTACTTC; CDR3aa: CASSFSGAQETQYF
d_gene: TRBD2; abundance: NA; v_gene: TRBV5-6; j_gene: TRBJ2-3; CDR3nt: TGTGCCAGCATCTCAGGACTAGCGGGGGGAGATACGCAGTATTTT; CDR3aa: CASISGLAGGDTQYF
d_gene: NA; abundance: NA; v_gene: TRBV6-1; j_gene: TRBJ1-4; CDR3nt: TGTGCCAGGAGTACACCAGGACGTGATGAAAAACTGTTTTTT; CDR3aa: CARSTPGRDEKLFF
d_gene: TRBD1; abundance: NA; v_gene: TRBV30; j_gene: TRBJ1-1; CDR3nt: TGTGCCTGGAGTGTACAGGGGGACACTGAAGCTTTCTTT; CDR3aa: CAWSVQGDTEAFF
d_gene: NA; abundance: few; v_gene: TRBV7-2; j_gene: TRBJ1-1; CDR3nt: TGTGCCAGCAGCTCTCAGTTCAACGAAGCTTTCTTT; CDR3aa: CASSSQFNEAFF
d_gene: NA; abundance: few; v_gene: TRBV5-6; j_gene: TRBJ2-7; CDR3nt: TGTGCCAGCAGCTTGGGGCAGGGGAGGTACGAGCAGTACTTC; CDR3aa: CASSLGQGRYEQYF
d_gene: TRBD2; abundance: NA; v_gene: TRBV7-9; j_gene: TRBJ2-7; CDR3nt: TGTGCCAGCAGCTTACGGGGGGCCTACGAGCAGTACTTC; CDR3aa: CASSLRGAYEQYF
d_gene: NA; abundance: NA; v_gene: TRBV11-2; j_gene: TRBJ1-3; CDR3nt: TGTGCCAGCAGCTCTGACGTTTACTCTGGAAACACCATATATTTT; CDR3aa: CASSSDVYSGNTIYF
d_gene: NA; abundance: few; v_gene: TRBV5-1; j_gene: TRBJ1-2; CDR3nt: TGCGCCAGCAGCTTGTATCCAGAGGACTATGGCTACACCTTC; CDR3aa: CASSLYPEDYGYTF
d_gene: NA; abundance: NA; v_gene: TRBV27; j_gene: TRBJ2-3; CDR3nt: TGTGCCAGCAGTCCCTCCCGGGACACAGATACGCAGTATTTT; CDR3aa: CASSPSRDTDTQYF
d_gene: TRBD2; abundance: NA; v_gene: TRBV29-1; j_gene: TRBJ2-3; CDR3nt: TGCAGCGTTGGAACTAGCGGGGGCCGCGGTAGCACAGATACGCAGTATTTT; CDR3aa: CSVGTSGGRGSTDTQYF
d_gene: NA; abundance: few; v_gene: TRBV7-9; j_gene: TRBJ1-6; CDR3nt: TGTGCCAGCAGCTTAAGGCAGGGCCGGGATTCACCCCTCCACTTT; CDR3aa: CASSLRQGRDSPLHF
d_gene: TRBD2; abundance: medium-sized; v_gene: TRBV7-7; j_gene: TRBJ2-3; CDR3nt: TGTGCCAGCAGTTCCGGACGGAGGGAGGGAGATACGCAGTATTTT; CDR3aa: CASSSGRREGDTQYF
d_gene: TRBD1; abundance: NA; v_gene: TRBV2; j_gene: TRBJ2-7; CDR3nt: TGTGCCCTAGACAGGGGCTACGAGCAGTACTTC; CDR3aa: CALDRGYEQYF
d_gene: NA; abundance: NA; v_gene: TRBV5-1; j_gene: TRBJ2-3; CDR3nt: TGCGCCAGCAGTCAGGAGCAGATCACAGATACGCAGTATTTT; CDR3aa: CASSQEQITDTQYF
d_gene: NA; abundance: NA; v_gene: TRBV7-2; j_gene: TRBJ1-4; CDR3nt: TGTGCCAGCAGCCCTGGGAACGGCGTTGAAAAACTGTTTTTT; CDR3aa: CASSPGNGVEKLFF
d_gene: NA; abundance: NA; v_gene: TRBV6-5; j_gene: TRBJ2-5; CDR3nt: TGTGCCAGCAGTTACTCGACTACGGAGACCCAGTACTTC; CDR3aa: CASSYSTTETQYF
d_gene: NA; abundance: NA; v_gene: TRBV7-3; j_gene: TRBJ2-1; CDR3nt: TGTGCCAGCAGCTTAGGGTCGGCGGTGGCCTACAATGAGCAGTTCTTC; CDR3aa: CASSLGSAVAYNEQFF
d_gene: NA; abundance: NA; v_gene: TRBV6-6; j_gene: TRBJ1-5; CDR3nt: TGTGCCAGCAGTTCCACAGGGAATCAGCCCCAGCATTTT; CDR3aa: CASSSTGNQPQHF
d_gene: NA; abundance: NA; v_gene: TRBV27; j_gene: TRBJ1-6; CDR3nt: TGTGCCAGCACGCCAGGGGTTAATTCACCCCTCCACTTT; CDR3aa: CASTPGVNSPLHF
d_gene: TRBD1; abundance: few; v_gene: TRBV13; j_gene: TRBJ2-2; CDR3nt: TGTGCCAGCAGCCGACTGGACAGGGGATATGTCGGGGAGCTGTTTTTT; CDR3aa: CASSRLDRGYVGELFF
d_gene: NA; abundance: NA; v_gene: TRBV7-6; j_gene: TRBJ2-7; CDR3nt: TGCGCCAGCAGCCAAGATGTCCAATACGAGCAGTACTTC; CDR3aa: CASSQDVQYEQYF
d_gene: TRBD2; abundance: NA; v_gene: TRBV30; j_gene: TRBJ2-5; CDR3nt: TGTGCCTGGGATAGCGGGGGGCCCTTTCAAGAGACCCAGTACTTC; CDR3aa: CAWDSGGPFQETQYF
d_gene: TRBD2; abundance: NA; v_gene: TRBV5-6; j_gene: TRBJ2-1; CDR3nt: TGTGCCAGCAGCTTGGTTACTAGCGGGAGTGGCCTCCATGAGCAGTTCTTC; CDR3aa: CASSLVTSGSGLHEQFF
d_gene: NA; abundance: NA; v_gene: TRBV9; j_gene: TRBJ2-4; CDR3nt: TGTGCCAGCAGCCCTTTTAATATACAGGGCCAACTAGCCAAAAACATTCAGTACTTC; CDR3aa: CASSPFNIQGQLAKNIQYF
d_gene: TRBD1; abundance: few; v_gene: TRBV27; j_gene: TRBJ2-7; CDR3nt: TGTGCCAGCTTGGGACAGGGGGGCTACGAGCAGTACTTC; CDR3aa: CASLGQGGYEQYF
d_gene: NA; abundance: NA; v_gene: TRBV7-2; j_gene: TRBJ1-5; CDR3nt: TGTGCCAGCAGCTTTCGTCAGGGCGGTCAGCCCCAGCATTTT; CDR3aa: CASSFRQGGQPQHF
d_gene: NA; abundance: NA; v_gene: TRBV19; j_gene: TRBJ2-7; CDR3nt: TGTGCCAGTAGTAAGGAGAACTCCTACGAGCAGTACTTC; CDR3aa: CASSKENSYEQYF